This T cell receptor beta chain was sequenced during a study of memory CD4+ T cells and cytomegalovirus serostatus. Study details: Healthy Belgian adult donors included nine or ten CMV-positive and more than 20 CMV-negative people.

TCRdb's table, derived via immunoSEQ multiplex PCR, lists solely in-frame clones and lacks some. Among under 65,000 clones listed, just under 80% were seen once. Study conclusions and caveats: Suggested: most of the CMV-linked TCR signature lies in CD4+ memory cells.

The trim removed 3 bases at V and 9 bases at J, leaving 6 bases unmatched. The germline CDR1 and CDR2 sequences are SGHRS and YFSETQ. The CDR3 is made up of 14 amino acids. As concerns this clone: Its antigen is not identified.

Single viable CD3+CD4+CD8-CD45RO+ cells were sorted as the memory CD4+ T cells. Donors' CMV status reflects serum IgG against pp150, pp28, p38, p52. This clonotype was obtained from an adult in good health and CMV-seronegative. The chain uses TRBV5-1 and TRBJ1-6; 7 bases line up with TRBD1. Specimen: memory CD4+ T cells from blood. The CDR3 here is CASSWGTATSPLHF. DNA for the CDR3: TGCGCCAGCAGCTGGGGGACAGCCACTTCACCCCTCCACTTT.